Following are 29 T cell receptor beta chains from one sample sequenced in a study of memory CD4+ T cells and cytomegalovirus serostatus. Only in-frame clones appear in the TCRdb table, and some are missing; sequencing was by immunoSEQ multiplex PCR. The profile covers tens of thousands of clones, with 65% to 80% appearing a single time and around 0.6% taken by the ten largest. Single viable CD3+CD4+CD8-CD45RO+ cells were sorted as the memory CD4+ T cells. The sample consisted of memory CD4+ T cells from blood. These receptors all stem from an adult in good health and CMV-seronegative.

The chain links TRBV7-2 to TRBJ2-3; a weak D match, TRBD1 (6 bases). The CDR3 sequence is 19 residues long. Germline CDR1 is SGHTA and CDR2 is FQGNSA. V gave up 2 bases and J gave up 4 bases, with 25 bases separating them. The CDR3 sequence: CASSLRGYQTGSDADTQYF. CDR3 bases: TGTGCCAGCAGCTTAAGGGGATACCAGACAGGCTCGGACGCAGATACGCAGTATTTT. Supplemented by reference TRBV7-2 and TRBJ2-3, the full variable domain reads GAGVSQSPSNKVTEKGKDVELRCDPISGHTALYWYRQSLGQGLEFLIYFQGNSAPDKSGLPSDRFSAERTGGSVSTLTIQRTQQEDSAVYLCASSLRGYQTGSDADTQYFGPGTRLTVL.

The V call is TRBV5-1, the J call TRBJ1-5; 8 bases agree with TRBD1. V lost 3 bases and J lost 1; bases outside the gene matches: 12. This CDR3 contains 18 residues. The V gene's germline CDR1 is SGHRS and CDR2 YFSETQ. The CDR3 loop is CASSWGVDRVLSNQPQHF. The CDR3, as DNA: TGCGCCAGCAGCTGGGGGGTGGACAGGGTCTTGAGCAATCAGCCCCAGCATTTT.

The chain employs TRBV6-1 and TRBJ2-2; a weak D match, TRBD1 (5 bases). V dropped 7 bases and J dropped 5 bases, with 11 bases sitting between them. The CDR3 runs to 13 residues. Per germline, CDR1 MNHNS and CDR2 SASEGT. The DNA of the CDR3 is TGTGCCAGCACTAACAGGTTTACCGGGGAGCTGTTTTTT. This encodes CASTNRFTGELFF.

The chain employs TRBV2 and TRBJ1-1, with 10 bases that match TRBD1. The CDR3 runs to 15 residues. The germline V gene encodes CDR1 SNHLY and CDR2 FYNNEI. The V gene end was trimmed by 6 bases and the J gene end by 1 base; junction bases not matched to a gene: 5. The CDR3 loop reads CASRRGQGTNTEAFF. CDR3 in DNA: TGTGCCAGCAGGCGGGGACAGGGGACGAACACTGAAGCTTTCTTT.

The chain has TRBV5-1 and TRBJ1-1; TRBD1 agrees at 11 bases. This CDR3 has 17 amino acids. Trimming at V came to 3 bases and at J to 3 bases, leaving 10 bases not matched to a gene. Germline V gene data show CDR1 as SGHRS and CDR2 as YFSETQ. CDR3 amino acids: CASSSGQGAIADTEAFF. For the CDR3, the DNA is TGCGCCAGCAGCTCAGGACAGGGGGCGATTGCGGACACTGAAGCTTTCTTT.

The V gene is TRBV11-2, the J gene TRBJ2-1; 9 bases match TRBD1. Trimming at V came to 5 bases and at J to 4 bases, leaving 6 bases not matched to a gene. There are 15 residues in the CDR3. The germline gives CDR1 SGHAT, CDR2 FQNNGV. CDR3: CASSRNRGQYNEQFF. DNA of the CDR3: TGTGCCAGCAGCCGTAACAGGGGGCAATACAATGAGCAGTTCTTC.

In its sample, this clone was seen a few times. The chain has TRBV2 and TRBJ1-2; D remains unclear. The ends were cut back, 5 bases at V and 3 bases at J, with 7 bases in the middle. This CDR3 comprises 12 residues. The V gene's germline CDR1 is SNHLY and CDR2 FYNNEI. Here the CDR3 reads CASSLGDYGYTF. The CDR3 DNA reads TGTGCCAGCAGTCTAGGAGACTATGGCTACACCTTC.

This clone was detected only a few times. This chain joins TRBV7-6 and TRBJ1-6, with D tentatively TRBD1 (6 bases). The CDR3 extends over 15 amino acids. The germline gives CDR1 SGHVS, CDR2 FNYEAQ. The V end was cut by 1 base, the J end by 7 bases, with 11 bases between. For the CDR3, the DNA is TGTGCCAGCAGCTTAGACAGGGCCCAAAATTCACCCCTCCACTTT. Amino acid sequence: CASSLDRAQNSPLHF.

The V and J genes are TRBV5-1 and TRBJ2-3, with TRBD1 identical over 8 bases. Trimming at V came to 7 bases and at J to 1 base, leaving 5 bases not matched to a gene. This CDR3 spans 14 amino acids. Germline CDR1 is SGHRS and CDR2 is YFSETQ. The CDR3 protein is CASRKGQGTDTQYF. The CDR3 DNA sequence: TGCGCCAGCCGGAAGGGACAGGGCACAGATACGCAGTATTTT.

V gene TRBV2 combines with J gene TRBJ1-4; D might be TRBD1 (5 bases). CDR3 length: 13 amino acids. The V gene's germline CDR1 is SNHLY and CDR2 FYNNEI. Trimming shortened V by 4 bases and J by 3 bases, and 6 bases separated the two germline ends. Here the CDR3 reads CASSGQPNEKLFF. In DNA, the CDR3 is TGTGCCAGCAGTGGACAGCCTAATGAAAAACTGTTTTTT.

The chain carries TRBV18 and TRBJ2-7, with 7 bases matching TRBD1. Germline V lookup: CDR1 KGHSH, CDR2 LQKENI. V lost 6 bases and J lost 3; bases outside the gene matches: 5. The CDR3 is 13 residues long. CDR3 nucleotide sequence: TGTGCCAGCTCGTCCGACAGGGTCTACGAGCAGTACTTC. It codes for CASSSDRVYEQYF.

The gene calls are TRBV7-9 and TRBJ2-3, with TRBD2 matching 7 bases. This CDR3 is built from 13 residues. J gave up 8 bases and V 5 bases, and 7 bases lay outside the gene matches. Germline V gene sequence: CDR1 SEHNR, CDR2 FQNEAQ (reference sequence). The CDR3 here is CASSPTERGTQYF. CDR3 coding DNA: TGTGCCAGCAGCCCGACGGAGCGGGGTACGCAGTATTTT.

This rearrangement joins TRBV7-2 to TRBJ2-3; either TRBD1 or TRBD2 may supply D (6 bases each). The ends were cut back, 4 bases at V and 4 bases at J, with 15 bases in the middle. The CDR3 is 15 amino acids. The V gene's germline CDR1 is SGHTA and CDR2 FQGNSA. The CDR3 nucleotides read TGTGCCAGCAGCTCGTCCCCGGGGGCCGCAGATACGCAGTATTTT. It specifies CASSSSPGAADTQYF.

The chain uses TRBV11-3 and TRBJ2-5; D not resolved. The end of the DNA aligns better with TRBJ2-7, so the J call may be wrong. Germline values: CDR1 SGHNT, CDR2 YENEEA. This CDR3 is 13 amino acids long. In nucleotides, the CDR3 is TGTGCCAGCAGCTTAGGTCCCGTGAACGAGCAGTACTTC. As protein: CASSLGPVNEQYF.

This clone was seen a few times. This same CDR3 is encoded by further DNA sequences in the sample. This CDR3 is CSGTSGVNEQFF. DNA of the CDR3: TGCAGCGGGACTAGCGGGGTAAACGAGCAGTTCTTC. J is TRBJ2-1 and V is TRBV29-1; 12 bases map to TRBD2. The V and J ends lost 7 bases and 10 bases, in that order; junction bases with no gene match: 5. Germline assignment: CDR1 SQVTM and CDR2 ANQGSEA. This CDR3 contains 12 residues.

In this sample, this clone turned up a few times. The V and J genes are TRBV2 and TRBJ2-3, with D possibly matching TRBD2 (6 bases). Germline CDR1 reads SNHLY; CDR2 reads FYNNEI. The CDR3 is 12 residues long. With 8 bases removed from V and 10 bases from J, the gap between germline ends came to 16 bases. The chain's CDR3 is CASSGGAGAQYF. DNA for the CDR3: TGTGCCAGCTCGGGCGGGGCCGGTGCGCAGTATTTT. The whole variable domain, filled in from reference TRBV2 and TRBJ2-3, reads EPEVTQTPSHQVTQMGQEVILRCVPISNHLYFYWYRQILGQKVEFLVSFYNNEISEKSEIFDDQFSVERPDGSNFTLKIRSTKLEDSAMYFCASSGGAGAQYFGPGTRLTVL.

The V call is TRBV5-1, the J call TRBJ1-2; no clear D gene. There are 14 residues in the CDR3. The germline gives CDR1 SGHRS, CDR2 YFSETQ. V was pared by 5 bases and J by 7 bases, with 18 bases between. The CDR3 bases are TGCGCCAGCAGTATGACGGTGACCAGCGGTGGCTACACCTTC. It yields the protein CASSMTVTSGGYTF.

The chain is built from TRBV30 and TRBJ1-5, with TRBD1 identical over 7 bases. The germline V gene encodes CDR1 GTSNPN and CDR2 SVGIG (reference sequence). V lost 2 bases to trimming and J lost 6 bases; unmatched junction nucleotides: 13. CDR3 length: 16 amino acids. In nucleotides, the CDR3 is TGTGCCTGGAGTCAGGAGCGACAGGGACGCGGTCAGCCCCAGCATTTT. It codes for CAWSQERQGRGQPQHF.

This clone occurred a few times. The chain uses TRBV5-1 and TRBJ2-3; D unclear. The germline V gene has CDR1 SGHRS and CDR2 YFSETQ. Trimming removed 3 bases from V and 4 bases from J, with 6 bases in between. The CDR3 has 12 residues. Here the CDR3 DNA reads TGCGCCAGCAGCTCTAAGGCAGATACGCAGTATTTT. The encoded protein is CASSSKADTQYF.

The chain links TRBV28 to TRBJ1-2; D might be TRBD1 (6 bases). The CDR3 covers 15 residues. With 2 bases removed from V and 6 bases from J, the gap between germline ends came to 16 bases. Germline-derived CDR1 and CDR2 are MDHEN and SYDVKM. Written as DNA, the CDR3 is TGTGCCAGCAGTTTAGCCCGAACAGGGAACGATGGCTACACCTTC. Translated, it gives CASSLARTGNDGYTF.

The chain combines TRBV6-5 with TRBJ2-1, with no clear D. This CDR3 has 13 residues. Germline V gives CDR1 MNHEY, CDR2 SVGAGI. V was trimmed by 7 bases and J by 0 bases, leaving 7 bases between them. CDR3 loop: CASKESSYNEQFF. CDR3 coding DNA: TGTGCCAGCAAAGAGAGCTCCTACAATGAGCAGTTCTTC.

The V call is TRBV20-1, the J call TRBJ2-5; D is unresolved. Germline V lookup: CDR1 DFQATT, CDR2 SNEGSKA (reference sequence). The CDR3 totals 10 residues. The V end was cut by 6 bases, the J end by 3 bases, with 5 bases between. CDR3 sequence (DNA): TGCAGTGCGGTGAAAGAGACCCAGTACTTC. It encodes CSAVKETQYF.

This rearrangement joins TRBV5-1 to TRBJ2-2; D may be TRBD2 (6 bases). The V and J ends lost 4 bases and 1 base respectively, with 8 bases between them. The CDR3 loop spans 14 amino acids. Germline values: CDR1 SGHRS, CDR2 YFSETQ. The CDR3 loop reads CASSPGGNTGELFF. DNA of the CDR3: TGCGCCAGCAGCCCCGGGGGGAACACCGGGGAGCTGTTTTTT.

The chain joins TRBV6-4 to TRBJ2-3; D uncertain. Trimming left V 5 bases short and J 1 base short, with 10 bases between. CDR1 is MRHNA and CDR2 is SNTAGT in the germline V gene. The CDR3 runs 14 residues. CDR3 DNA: TGTGCCAGCAGTCTCGGGTACGGCACAGATACGCAGTATTTT. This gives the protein CASSLGYGTDTQYF.

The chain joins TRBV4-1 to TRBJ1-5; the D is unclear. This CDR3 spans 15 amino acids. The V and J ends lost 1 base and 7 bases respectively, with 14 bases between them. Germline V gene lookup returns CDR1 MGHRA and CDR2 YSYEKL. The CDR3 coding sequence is TGCGCCAGCAGCCAAGGGGCGGCCCAAAGCCAGCCCCAGCATTTT. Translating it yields CASSQGAAQSQPQHF.

CDR3 region: CASSFSLSSYNEQFF. The CDR3 DNA reads as TGTGCCAGCAGTTTTTCATTAAGCTCCTACAATGAGCAGTTCTTC. The chain has TRBV6-4 and TRBJ2-1; D unclear. The germline V gene has CDR1 MRHNA and CDR2 SNTAGT. The CDR3 loop spans 15 amino acids. V was shortened by 5 bases and J by 0 bases, with 11 bases between the two germline ends.

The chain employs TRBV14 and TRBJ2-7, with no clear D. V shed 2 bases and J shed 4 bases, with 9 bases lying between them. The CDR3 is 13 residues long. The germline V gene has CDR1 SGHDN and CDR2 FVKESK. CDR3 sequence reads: CASSQWLGYEQYF. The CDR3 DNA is TGTGCCAGCAGCCAATGGCTGGGTTACGAGCAGTACTTC.

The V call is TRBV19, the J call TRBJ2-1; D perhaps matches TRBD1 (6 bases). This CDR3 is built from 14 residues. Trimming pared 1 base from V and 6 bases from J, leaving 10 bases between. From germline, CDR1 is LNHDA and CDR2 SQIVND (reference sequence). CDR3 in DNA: TGTGCCAGTAGTATAGCAAAGACAGGCAATGAGCAGTTCTTC. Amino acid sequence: CASSIAKTGNEQFF.

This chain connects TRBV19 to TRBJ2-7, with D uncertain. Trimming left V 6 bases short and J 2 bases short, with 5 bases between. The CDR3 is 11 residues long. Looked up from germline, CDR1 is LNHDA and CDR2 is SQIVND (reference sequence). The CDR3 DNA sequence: TGTGCCAGTAGAGATGCCTACGAGCAGTACTTC. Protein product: CASRDAYEQYF.